Each of the 30 T cell receptor beta chains below was sequenced from the same sample in a study of T cells after yellow fever vaccination. MiXCR, applied by TCRdb to the 5' RACE reads, yields one record per CDR3 protein. This sample yields some 390,000 distinct CDR3 sequences, of which around 6.5% are seen a single time; about 15% belongs to the top ten. This sample comprised PBMCs, obtained 5 days after the yellow fever booster vaccination. The receptors derive from a man aged 25 to 45 who received the YFV17D yellow fever vaccine.

This clonotype was seen repeatedly, ten times or more. J is TRBJ2-5 and V is TRBV7-2; D might be TRBD2 (5 bases). Germline CDR1 and CDR2: SGHTA and FQGNSA. V was cut by 3 bases and J by 5 bases, with 10 bases left in between. The CDR3 covers 13 residues. The chain's CDR3 is CASSFDYYETQYF. CDR3 DNA: TGTGCCAGCAGCTTTGACTATTACGAGACCCAGTACTTC.

This rearrangement joins TRBV18 to TRBJ2-6, with 7 positions matching TRBD1. J was trimmed by 2 bases and V by 2 bases; bases with no gene match: 6. CDR1 and CDR2 from the germline V gene are KGHSH and LQKENI. This CDR3 comprises 17 residues. The DNA for the CDR3 is TGTGCCAGCTCACCATTCCAGGGGGAGCCTGGGGCCAACGTCCTGACTTTC. This translates into CASSPFQGEPGANVLTF.

This clonotype was recorded at least ten times. The rearrangement uses TRBV28 and TRBJ2-5; unclear D gene. The CDR3 runs to 14 residues. With 1 base removed from V and 2 bases from J, the gap between germline ends came to 8 bases. Looked up from germline, CDR1 is MDHEN and CDR2 is SYDVKM. CDR3: CASSLLTAQETQYF. The CDR3 nucleotides are TGTGCCAGCAGTTTATTAACAGCACAAGAGACCCAGTACTTC. Supplemented by reference TRBV28 and TRBJ2-5, the full variable domain reads DVKVTQSSRYLVKRTGEKVFLECVQDMDHENMFWYRQDPGLGLRLIYFSYDVKMKEKGDIPEGYSVSREKKERFSLILESASTNQTSMYLCASSLLTAQETQYFGPGTRLLVL.

This chain joins TRBV7-8 and TRBJ2-1; 13 positions agree with TRBD2. This CDR3 comprises 17 residues. With 6 bases clipped from V and 0 bases from J, the junction kept 5 bases outside the gene matches. Per germline, CDR1 SGHVS and CDR2 FQNEAQ. CDR3 region: CASRRLAGGSSYNEQFF. The CDR3, as DNA: TGTGCCAGCAGACGACTAGCGGGAGGAAGCTCCTACAATGAGCAGTTCTTC.

This clonotype was counted many times. This rearrangement joins TRBV9 to TRBJ2-3; D gene unclear. With 6 bases removed from V and 0 bases from J, the gap between germline ends came to 14 bases. CDR3 length: 15 amino acids. Germline V gene data show CDR1 as SGDLS and CDR2 as YYNGEE. The DNA for the CDR3 is TGTGCCAGCAATGGAGAACTGTCTAGCACAGATACGCAGTATTTT. Amino acid sequence: CASNGELSSTDTQYF.

A remark on this clonotype: A much larger clonotype is one base distant, so this may be a read error. The V call is TRBV19, the J call TRBJ1-5, with 7 bases lining up with TRBD1. The CDR3 contains 13 residues. Germline V gives CDR1 LNHDA, CDR2 SQIVND (reference sequence). As DNA, the CDR3 is TGTGCCAGTAGTATCAGGGGGGATCAGCCCAAGCATTTT. The encoded protein is CASSIRGDQPKHF.

The chain recombines TRBV7-8 with TRBJ2-7, with D perhaps matching TRBD2 (5 bases). Trimming removed 0 bases at V and 1 base at J, with 7 bases between. CDR3 length equals 14 residues. Looked up from germline, CDR1 is SGHVS and CDR2 is FQNEAQ. CDR3 in DNA: TGTGCCAGCAGCTTAGCTACTAGTTCCTACGAGCAGTACTTC. Translation gives CASSLATSSYEQYF.

The genes are TRBV18 and TRBJ2-4; D uncertain. Per the germline V gene, CDR1 is KGHSH and CDR2 is LQKENI. V lost 2 bases and J 0 bases, leaving 8 bases between the germline ends. This CDR3 spans 15 amino acids. The CDR3 bases are TGTGCCAGCTCACCAGGGGTAGGAGCCAAAAACATTCAGTACTTC. Translating gives CASSPGVGAKNIQYF.

The gene calls are TRBV7-9 and TRBJ2-5; TRBD1 might be the D (6 bases). Germline V gene data show CDR1 as SEHNR and CDR2 as FQNEAQ (reference sequence). The ends were cut back, 10 bases at V and 5 bases at J, with 8 bases in the middle. This CDR3 has 10 residues. CDR3 residues: CATQGETQYF. CDR3 in DNA: TGTGCCACCCAGGGGGAGACCCAGTACTTC.

A few counts support this clonotype. CDR3: CASSFGAPTPYF. As DNA, the CDR3 is TGTGCCAGCAGCTTCGGGGCCCCGACACCGTATTTT. The chain couples TRBV7-2 to TRBJ2-3, with D perhaps TRBD1 or TRBD2 (5 bases each). Trimming left V 3 bases short and J 14 bases short, with 15 bases between. Germline values: CDR1 SGHTA, CDR2 FQGNSA. The CDR3 runs 12 residues.

This clonotype showed up many times. The chain has TRBV20-1 and TRBJ1-1; D is unclear. CDR3 length: 12 amino acids. V was shortened by 1 base and J by 1 base, with 4 bases between the two germline ends. Germline assignment: CDR1 DFQATT and CDR2 SNEGSKA (reference sequence). CDR3 coding DNA: TGCAGTGCTAGAGTTCAGAACACTGAAGCTTTCTTT. It is translated as CSARVQNTEAFF.

V and J are TRBV18 and TRBJ1-1; D unclear. Between the trimmed V and J ends, which lost 6 bases and 1 base, there was a span of 9 bases. Germline V CDR1 and CDR2: KGHSH, LQKENI. The CDR3 covers 13 residues. CDR3 amino acids: CASSSQKNTEAFF. The DNA of the CDR3 is TGTGCCAGCTCGTCACAGAAGAACACTGAAGCTTTCTTT.

In its sample, this clonotype was seen a few times. The J gene is TRBJ2-3, the V gene TRBV6-5; unclear D gene. The CDR3 is made up of 14 amino acids. The V gene lost 0 bases and the J gene lost 4 bases, with 8 bases spanning the gap. Germline assignment: CDR1 MNHEY and CDR2 SVGAGI. The CDR3 spells CASSYSIPADTQYF. CDR3 nucleotide sequence: TGTGCCAGCAGTTACTCGATTCCGGCAGATACGCAGTATTTT.

V is TRBV10-3 and J is TRBJ2-1; weak D call: TRBD1 (5 bases). In germline, CDR1 is ENHRY, CDR2 SYGVKD. The length of the CDR3 is 15 residues. V was cut by 0 bases and J by 2 bases, with 8 bases left in between. The CDR3 spells CAISESEGAYNEQFF. Here the CDR3 DNA reads TGTGCCATCAGTGAGTCGGAAGGGGCCTACAATGAGCAGTTCTTC.

This clonotype appeared a few times. The chain joins TRBV24-1 to TRBJ2-7; no reliable D call. The CDR3 is 11 amino acids. Germline V lookup: CDR1 KGHDR, CDR2 SFDVKD. V was pared by 4 bases and J by 3 bases, with 3 bases between. The CDR3 nucleotides read TGTGCCACCAGTGACTTCTACGAGCAGTACTTC. It codes for CATSDFYEQYF.

The chain combines TRBV10-2 with TRBJ2-1, with 12 nucleotides matching TRBD2. CDR1 is WSHSY and CDR2 is SAAADI in the germline V gene. The CDR3 length is 15 residues. Trimming removed 2 bases from V and 9 bases from J; junction bases left unmatched: 5. This CDR3 reads CASSELAGGPGEQFF. In DNA, the CDR3 is TGCGCCAGCAGTGAGCTAGCGGGAGGGCCCGGTGAGCAGTTCTTC.

This clonotype has at least ten counts. The CDR3 loop reads CSVATGTSGYEQYF. CDR3 bases: TGCAGCGTTGCAACCGGGACTAGCGGCTACGAGCAGTACTTC. The genes are TRBV29-1 and TRBJ2-7, with 11 bases identical to TRBD2. The V segment lost 4 bases and the J segment 3 bases; nucleotides outside the gene matches: 5. Germline V lookup: CDR1 SQVTM, CDR2 ANQGSEA. CDR3 size: 14 residues.

J is TRBJ2-1 and V is TRBV12-3 or TRBV12-4; TRBD2 aligns across 9 bases. This CDR3 has 15 amino acids. With V trimmed by 5 bases and J by 5 bases, 7 bases remained unmatched. The CDR3 DNA follows: TGTGCCAGCAGTCAAGCGGGGGGCGAGAACAATGAGCAGTTCTTC. It translates to CASSQAGGENNEQFF.

This clonotype was found a few times. The chain uses TRBV2 and TRBJ2-3; D uncertain. Between the trimmed V and J ends, which lost 1 base and 6 bases, there was a span of 5 bases. Germline lookup yields CDR1 SNHLY and CDR2 FYNNEI. This CDR3 is 12 amino acids long. This CDR3 is CASSEDEDTQYF. The CDR3 nucleotides are TGTGCCAGCAGTGAAGACGAGGATACGCAGTATTTT. Using reference TRBV2 and TRBJ2-3 for the parts outside the CDR3, the full variable domain is EPEVTQTPSHQVTQMGQEVILRCVPISNHLYFYWYRQILGQKVEFLVSFYNNEISEKSEIFDDQFSVERPDGSNFTLKIRSTKLEDSAMYFCASSEDEDTQYFGPGTRLTVL.

This clonotype was seen a handful of times. The V call is TRBV7-8, the J call TRBJ2-4; D not certain. Trimming stripped 1 base from V and 7 bases from J, with 8 bases between. Germline V gene lookup returns CDR1 SGHVS and CDR2 FQNEAQ. The CDR3 runs 13 residues. CDR3 amino acids: CASSLDAGNIQYF. Written as DNA, the CDR3 is TGTGCCAGCAGCTTAGATGCCGGGAACATTCAGTACTTC.

This clonotype was seen many times. The gene calls are TRBV4-3 and TRBJ2-7; D is unclear. Germline values: CDR1 LGHNA, CDR2 YSLEER. V dropped 4 bases and J dropped 6 bases, with 10 bases sitting between them. The CDR3 sequence is 12 residues long. CDR3 DNA: TGCGCCAGCAGCCCGCCGAGGTCCGAGCAGTACTTC. As protein: CASSPPRSEQYF.

The chain couples TRBV20-1 to TRBJ1-5; 9 bases map to TRBD1. CDR1 and CDR2 (germline): DFQATT, SNEGSKA (reference sequence). The CDR3 is 13 amino acids. The V gene end was trimmed by 4 bases and the J gene end by 5 bases; junction bases not matched to a gene: 3. The CDR3 nucleotides read TGCAGTGCTAATAGACAGGGGGATCAGCCCCAGCATTTT. Translated: CSANRQGDQPQHF.

This chain links TRBV18 with TRBJ1-1; D is unresolved. The CDR3 sequence is 12 residues long. V was trimmed by 7 bases and J by 0 bases, leaving 6 bases between them. Germline lookup yields CDR1 KGHSH and CDR2 LQKENI. The CDR3: CASFRMNTEAFF. The DNA of the CDR3 is TGTGCCAGCTTTAGAATGAACACTGAAGCTTTCTTT. Supplemented by reference TRBV18 and TRBJ1-1, the full variable domain reads NAGVMQNPRHLVRRRGQEARLRCSPMKGHSHVYWYRQLPEEGLKFMVYLQKENIIDESGMPKERFSAEFPKEGPSILRIQQVVRGDSAAYFCASFRMNTEAFFGQGTRLTVV.

The J gene is TRBJ2-5, the V gene TRBV20-1; TRBD2 matches at 8 bases. CDR1 is DFQATT and CDR2 is SNEGSKA in the germline V gene (reference sequence). Trimming at V came to 5 bases and at J to 5 bases, leaving 10 bases not matched to a gene. The CDR3 is 14 amino acids. CDR3 DNA: TGCAGTGCTTCTCGAGCGGGAGCAAGCGAGACCCAGTACTTC. Its translation: CSASRAGASETQYF.

This clonotype has a count of ten or more. CDR3 DNA: TGTGCCAGCAGCCAAGGGAGGGACGTATTTAGCACAGATACGCAGTATTTT. Amino acids: CASSQGRDVFSTDTQYF. The rearrangement uses TRBV3-1 and TRBJ2-3; D possibly corresponds to TRBD2 (6 bases). V was trimmed by 1 base and J by 0 bases, leaving 14 bases between them. Germline V lookup: CDR1 LGHDT, CDR2 YNNKEL (reference sequence). The CDR3 runs 17 residues.

This clonotype was seen a handful of times. The V gene is TRBV5-5, the J gene TRBJ2-2, with TRBD2 matching 10 bases. Germline V lookup: CDR1 SGHKS, CDR2 YYEKEE (reference sequence). The length of the CDR3 is 17 residues. Trimming took 2 bases from V and 0 from J; bases not matched to a gene: 4. In DNA, the CDR3 is TGTGCCAGCAGCTTTCCTAGCGGGGGCTCGAACACCGGGGAGCTGTTTTTT. Translated: CASSFPSGGSNTGELFF.

This clonotype was counted between two and nine times. The J gene is TRBJ2-2, the V gene TRBV5-5; D not resolved. V dropped 5 bases and J dropped 0 bases, with 8 bases sitting between them. This CDR3 spans 14 amino acids. The V gene's germline CDR1 is SGHKS and CDR2 YYEKEE (reference sequence). The CDR3 loop reads CASSRRPNTGELFF. The DNA for the CDR3 is TGTGCCAGCAGTAGAAGACCGAACACCGGGGAGCTGTTTTTT.

CDR3 nucleotide sequence: TGTGCCAGCAGCCCCTATACGGGAGTAGAGTACAATGAGCAGTTCTTC. It codes for CASSPYTGVEYNEQFF. The rearrangement links TRBV14 to TRBJ2-1; D perhaps matches TRBD2 (6 bases). CDR1 and CDR2 (germline): SGHDN, FVKESK. V was pared by 4 bases and J by 4 bases, with 17 bases between. The CDR3 is 16 amino acids.

The chain recombines TRBV30 with TRBJ1-1; D is ambiguous. CDR3 length: 12 residues. V was shortened by 6 bases and J by 5 bases, with 13 bases between the two germline ends. Germline V gene sequence: CDR1 GTSNPN, CDR2 SVGIG (reference sequence). The CDR3: CACRLLYTEAFF. Here the CDR3 DNA reads TGTGCCTGCCGACTATTATATACTGAAGCTTTCTTT.

This chain's CDR3 is CASSQPGGTSTDTQYF. CDR3 in DNA: TGTGCCAGCAGCCAGCCCGGGGGGACTAGCACAGATACGCAGTATTTT. This rearrangement joins TRBV7-9 to TRBJ2-3; the match to TRBD2 covers 7 bases. The CDR3 is made up of 16 amino acids. The germline gives CDR1 SEHNR, CDR2 FQNEAQ (reference sequence). Trimming removed 5 bases from V and 0 bases from J; junction bases left unmatched: 8.